What follows are 21 T cell receptor beta chains derived from one specimen sequenced in a study of cytomegalovirus exposure and HLA in healthy donors. It was with 60 Vbeta and 13 Jbeta primers that the PCR ran. The repertoire was sequenced with immunoSEQ multiplex PCR; TCRdb's copy has only in-frame clones and lacks some. The table records about 200,000 clones, 60% to 80% of them present only once. Sample: PBMCs. The receptors stem from a man between 18 and 29 years old in good health and CMV-seronegative.

The chain couples TRBV5-4 to TRBJ2-5; tentative D call: TRBD1 (5 bases). The ends were cut back, 0 bases at V and 4 bases at J, with 19 bases in the middle. The CDR3 is made up of 17 amino acids. The germline V gene has CDR1 SGHNT and CDR2 YYREEE (reference sequence). This CDR3 is CASSLVGTGQWAETQYF. The CDR3 coding sequence is TGTGCCAGCAGCTTGGTCGGCACAGGCCAGTGGGCAGAGACCCAGTACTTC.

This clone was seen only a few times. The J gene is TRBJ1-1, the V gene TRBV9; D might be TRBD1 (6 bases). The CDR3 consists of 13 residues. Trimming took off 3 bases at V and 7 bases at J, with 13 bases between the two ends. CDR1 and CDR2 from the germline V gene are SGDLS and YYNGEE. CDR3 sequence: CASSGGRQDEAFF. CDR3 coding DNA: TGTGCCAGCAGCGGGGGGAGACAGGATGAAGCTTTCTTT.

The chain is built from TRBV4-1 and TRBJ2-7, with 13 bases aligning to TRBD2. Germline V gene lookup returns CDR1 MGHRA and CDR2 YSYEKL. This CDR3 is built from 17 residues. Trimming took 1 base from V and 3 from J; bases not matched to a gene: 6. The CDR3 bases are TGCGCCAGCAGCCAAGCCCCACTAGCGGGGGGGGGCTACGAGCAGTACTTC. Protein sequence: CASSQAPLAGGGYEQYF.

There are a few counts of this clone. The CDR3 sequence is CASRLTSGRDEQYF. CDR3 bases: TGTGCCAGCAGACTTACTAGCGGGAGAGACGAGCAGTACTTC. The V gene is TRBV4-2, the J gene TRBJ2-7; 11 bases map to TRBD2. CDR1 and CDR2 from the germline V gene are LGHNA and YNFKEQ. This CDR3 contains 14 residues. The ends lost 6 bases at V and 5 bases at J; junction bases unmatched: 6.

The chain recombines TRBV4-2 with TRBJ2-1, with 8 bases lining up with TRBD2. This CDR3 is built from 19 residues. Trimming took 1 base from V and 4 from J; bases not matched to a gene: 15. Germline V gives CDR1 LGHNA, CDR2 YNFKEQ. CDR3 coding DNA: TGTGCCAGCAGCCAAGGTTTCCTACTTAGCGGGACATCTTACAATGAGCAGTTCTTC. It is translated as CASSQGFLLSGTSYNEQFF.

J is TRBJ1-1 and V is TRBV19, with D perhaps matching TRBD1 (5 bases). The ends were cut back, 6 bases at V and 1 base at J, with 21 bases in the middle. The CDR3 contains 17 residues. From germline, CDR1 is LNHDA and CDR2 SQIVND (reference sequence). The CDR3 DNA reads TGTGCCAGTAGCGCCAATGGGTTGGGGCAGGGGAACACTGAAGCTTTCTTT. It translates to CASSANGLGQGNTEAFF.

The DNA of the CDR3 is TGTGCCTGGAGTCGCGGGGCCACCTACAATGAGCAGTTCTTC. Its protein product is CAWSRGATYNEQFF. The chain joins TRBV30 to TRBJ2-1; D possibly corresponds to TRBD2 (6 bases). The CDR3 has 14 amino acids. Between the trimmed V and J ends, which lost 2 bases and 2 bases, there was a span of 10 bases. CDR1 is GTSNPN, CDR2 SVGIG, per germline (reference sequence). The full variable domain, with the rest looked up from reference TRBV30 and TRBJ2-1, is SQTIHQWPATLVQPVGSPLSLECTVEGTSNPNLYWYRQAAGRGLQLLFYSVGIGQISSEVPQNLSASRPQDRQFILSSKKLLLSDSGFYLCAWSRGATYNEQFFGPGTRLTVL.

The rearrangement joins TRBV4-1 to TRBJ1-2; D remains ambiguous. CDR3 size: 15 residues. CDR1 and CDR2 from the germline V gene are MGHRA and YSYEKL. Trimming removed 0 bases at V and 5 bases at J, with 13 bases between. The CDR3 DNA is TGCGCCAGCAGCCAAGAACAAGGAGCCATTTATGGCTACACCTTC. Its protein is CASSQEQGAIYGYTF.

As regards this clone: Mismatch with germline at one junction end may stem from a read error. This chain uses TRBV5-4 with TRBJ2-1, with a weak D call TRBD2 (5 bases). This CDR3 is 18 amino acids long. Germline V gives CDR1 SGHNT, CDR2 YYREEE (reference sequence). CDR3 DNA sequence: TGTGCCAGCAGGCCCACCCTGCGTTCGGGGTTTTCCTATAATGAGCAGTTCTTC. It yields the protein CASRPTLRSGFSYNEQFF.

The J gene is TRBJ2-1, the V gene TRBV30, with 13 bases fitting TRBD2. From germline, CDR1 is GTSNPN and CDR2 SVGIG (reference sequence). The V segment lost 3 bases and the J segment 5 bases; nucleotides outside the gene matches: 4. CDR3 size: 15 residues. The CDR3 bases are TGTGCCTGGAGGGGGACTAGCGGGAAAGACAATGAGCAGTTCTTC. Translating it yields CAWRGTSGKDNEQFF.

The CDR3, as DNA: TGTGCCAGCAGCCAAGATCCGGGGGTCCTAACCTACGAGCAGTACTTC. Encoded protein: CASSQDPGVLTYEQYF. The gene calls are TRBV14 and TRBJ2-7, with a possible D match to TRBD2 (6 bases). Deletions cut 0 bases from V and 2 bases from J, with 14 bases between. Germline CDR1 and CDR2: SGHDN and FVKESK. This CDR3 region has 16 residues. Filled out from reference TRBV14 and TRBJ2-7, the complete variable domain reads EAGVTQFPSHSVIEKGQTVTLRCDPISGHDNLYWYRRVMGKEIKFLLHFVKESKQDESGMPNNRFLAERTGGTYSTLKVQPAELEDSGVYFCASSQDPGVLTYEQYFGPGTRLTVT.

The rearrangement joins TRBV4-3 to TRBJ2-5; 7 bases agree with TRBD1. CDR1 is LGHNA and CDR2 is YSLEER in the germline V gene. The V segment lost 0 bases and the J segment 6 bases; nucleotides outside the gene matches: 4. The CDR3 is 14 amino acids. CDR3 nucleotides: TGCGCCAGCAGCCAAGACGACAGGGTGAAGACCCAGTACTTC. It specifies CASSQDDRVKTQYF.

The V and J genes are TRBV11-3 and TRBJ2-1; maybe TRBD1 (5 bases). CDR3 length: 14 residues. V dropped 5 bases and J dropped 0 bases, with 8 bases sitting between them. Germline V CDR1 and CDR2: SGHNT, YENEEA. For the CDR3, the DNA is TGTGCCAGCAGCGCTCAGGGCTCCTACAATGAGCAGTTCTTC. Protein: CASSAQGSYNEQFF.

This chain joins TRBV7-8 and TRBJ1-1; D perhaps matches TRBD1 (6 bases). Trimming removed 5 bases from V and 0 bases from J, with 13 bases in between. Germline values: CDR1 SGHVS, CDR2 FQNEAQ. The CDR3 totals 15 residues. CDR3 DNA: TGTGCCAGCAGCCCCGGGGAGGGGGTGAACACTGAAGCTTTCTTT. It specifies CASSPGEGVNTEAFF.

This chain joins TRBV7-9 and TRBJ1-2; 7 bases are a match to TRBD1. CDR3 size: 13 residues. V lost 3 bases, J lost 5 bases, and 3 bases stayed unmatched. Germline V gene data show CDR1 as SEHNR and CDR2 as FQNEAQ (reference sequence). This CDR3 reads CASSFDRAYGYTF. In DNA, the CDR3 is TGTGCCAGCAGCTTTGACAGGGCATATGGCTACACCTTC.

The chain uses TRBV29-1 and TRBJ2-2, with TRBD1 matching over 8 bases. In germline, CDR1 is SQVTM, CDR2 ANQGSEA. This CDR3 contains 16 residues. The ends lost 2 bases at V and 2 bases at J; junction bases unmatched: 7. Here the CDR3 reads CSVETTGVLNTGELFF. The CDR3 DNA follows: TGCAGCGTTGAAACGACAGGGGTACTAAACACCGGGGAGCTGTTTTTT.

The chain uses TRBV19 and TRBJ2-7; D is possibly TRBD2 (6 bases). The CDR3 has 14 residues. Trimming removed 3 bases at V and 3 bases at J, with 12 bases between. The germline gives CDR1 LNHDA, CDR2 SQIVND (reference sequence). The CDR3 DNA is TGTGCCAGTAGTATGTGGGGGGAGAGCTACGAGCAGTACTTC. It is translated as CASSMWGESYEQYF.

This rearrangement joins TRBV18 to TRBJ2-7; TRBD2 matches 7 bases. In germline, CDR1 is KGHSH, CDR2 LQKENI. Germline trimming cut 2 bases from V and 5 bases from J; bases unmatched to any gene: 3. The CDR3 covers 13 residues. CDR3 coding DNA: TGTGCCAGCTCACCAATCGGGGGGAACGAGCAGTACTTC. It specifies CASSPIGGNEQYF.

This chain uses TRBV4-2 with TRBJ2-2, with TRBD2 matching 13 bases. The CDR3 has 18 residues. Unmatched junction bases numbered 6, after V lost 0 bases and J lost 5 bases. Germline V lookup: CDR1 LGHNA, CDR2 YNFKEQ. For the CDR3, the DNA is TGTGCCAGCAGCCAAGAGACTAGCGGGAGGTGGGAAACCGGGGAGCTGTTTTTT. Its protein product is CASSQETSGRWETGELFF.

V gene TRBV7-9 combines with J gene TRBJ1-1, with D possibly being TRBD1 (6 bases). Trimming cost V 0 bases and J 4 bases, with 12 bases left between them. CDR3 length: 15 amino acids. The germline gives CDR1 SEHNR, CDR2 FQNEAQ (reference sequence). The CDR3 reads CASSLAGQTGTEAFF. CDR3 DNA: TGTGCCAGCAGCTTAGCAGGGCAGACAGGCACTGAAGCTTTCTTT.

The chain carries TRBV28 and TRBJ1-6, with TRBD1 matching over 10 bases. Germline trimming cut 8 bases from V and 7 bases from J; bases unmatched to any gene: 5. The CDR3 totals 14 residues. The germline CDR1 and CDR2 sequences are MDHEN and SYDVKM. The CDR3 DNA is TGTGCCAGCGGGCCGGGACAGGGGAATTCACCCCTCCACTTT. It translates to CASGPGQGNSPLHF. Based on the CDR3 plus reference TRBV28 and TRBJ1-6, the full variable domain is DVKVTQSSRYLVKRTGEKVFLECVQDMDHENMFWYRQDPGLGLRLIYFSYDVKMKEKGDIPEGYSVSREKKERFSLILESASTNQTSMYLCASGPGQGNSPLHFGNGTRLTVT.